The 24 T cell receptor beta chains below all came from one sample that was sequenced in a study of T cells in narcolepsy. The table came from immunoSEQ multiplex PCR; TCRdb's copy has only in-frame clones and leaves some out. The profile covers about 40,000 clones, with about 87% appearing a single time and less than 1.5% taken by the ten largest. Material for sequencing was CD45RA- memory CD4+ T cells from PBMCs. The receptors shown here come from a human donor with narcolepsy.

CDR3 region: CASSYRQGDSPLHF. In DNA, the CDR3 is TGTGCCAGCAGTTACCGCCAGGGGGATTCACCCCTCCACTTT. This chain uses TRBV6-5 with TRBJ1-6, with 7 bases lining up with TRBD1. There are 14 residues in the CDR3. From germline, CDR1 is MNHEY and CDR2 SVGAGI. V was pared by 2 bases and J by 8 bases, with 3 bases of the junction left unmatched.

The V call is TRBV5-1, the J call TRBJ2-7; no clear D. Germline V gene sequence: CDR1 SGHRS, CDR2 YFSETQ. This CDR3 is built from 14 residues. Trimming stripped 1 base from V and 6 bases from J, with 14 bases between. The CDR3 loop reads CASSLNSPTLEQYF. CDR3 nucleotides: TGCGCCAGCAGCTTGAATTCTCCCACTCTCGAGCAGTACTTC.

This clone was found a few times. The chain has TRBV19 and TRBJ2-2; D might be TRBD2 (6 bases). V lost 5 bases and J 4 bases, leaving 11 bases between the germline ends. Germline CDR1 and CDR2: LNHDA and SQIVND (reference sequence). The CDR3 is made up of 14 amino acids. The CDR3 sequence is CASSPTGGTGELFF. The DNA for the CDR3 is TGTGCCAGTAGTCCAACCGGGGGCACCGGGGAGCTGTTTTTT.

The chain combines TRBV5-4 with TRBJ1-2, with TRBD1 matching over 9 bases. This CDR3 has 15 amino acids. Germline CDR1 and CDR2: SGHNT and YYREEE (reference sequence). V dropped 1 base and J dropped 4; count of bases not matched to a gene: 5. This chain's CDR3 is CASSLPGQGSYGYTF. CDR3 DNA sequence: TGTGCCAGCAGCTTGCCGGGACAGGGCAGCTATGGCTACACCTTC.

This clone was seen only once. J is TRBJ2-4 and V is TRBV4-3; TRBD1 is a possible D gene (7 bases). Germline V lookup: CDR1 LGHNA, CDR2 YSLEER. The V end was cut by 1 base, the J end by 7 bases, with 14 bases between. The CDR3 loop spans 15 amino acids. The CDR3 DNA reads TGCGCCAGCAGCCAAGGAGGTGCAGGGGGGAACATTCAGTACTTC. It is translated as CASSQGGAGGNIQYF.

The genes are TRBV10-3 and TRBJ2-3; the D call may be TRBD1 or TRBD2 (5 bases each). CDR3 size: 11 residues. CDR1 and CDR2 (germline): ENHRY, SYGVKD. Trimming stripped 10 bases from V and 5 bases from J, with 10 bases between. DNA for the CDR3: TGTGCCACTCGGGGCCAAGATACGCAGTATTTT. It translates to CATRGQDTQYF.

The chain recombines TRBV5-1 with TRBJ2-7; 7 bases line up with TRBD2. J lost 3 bases, V lost 0 bases, and 9 bases had no gene match. The germline V gene has CDR1 SGHRS and CDR2 YFSETQ. CDR3 size: 16 residues. CDR3 in DNA: TGCGCCAGCAGCTTGGGACTAGCCCTGCCAGACTACGAGCAGTACTTC. Encoded protein: CASSLGLALPDYEQYF.

The chain carries TRBV2 and TRBJ1-6; the D gene is possibly TRBD1 (5 bases). The V and J ends lost 6 bases and 0 bases respectively, with 12 bases between them. The CDR3 is 16 residues long. CDR1 is SNHLY, CDR2 FYNNEI, per germline. The CDR3 loop is CASRWDLRSYNSPLHF. CDR3 nucleotide sequence: TGTGCCAGCAGGTGGGACTTACGCTCCTATAATTCACCCCTCCACTTT. Supplemented by reference TRBV2 and TRBJ1-6, the full variable domain reads EPEVTQTPSHQVTQMGQEVILRCVPISNHLYFYWYRQILGQKVEFLVSFYNNEISEKSEIFDDQFSVERPDGSNFTLKIRSTKLEDSAMYFCASRWDLRSYNSPLHFGNGTRLTVT.

The chain joins TRBV7-2 to TRBJ1-2; weak D call: TRBD1 (6 bases). CDR1 SGHTA and CDR2 FQGNSA come from the germline V gene. V was pared by 0 bases and J by 4 bases, with 12 bases between. The CDR3 covers 15 residues. This CDR3 reads CASSLAPGGSYGYTF. The CDR3 DNA sequence: TGTGCCAGCAGCTTAGCGCCGGGGGGCTCCTATGGCTACACCTTC.

The chain joins TRBV6-1 to TRBJ2-5; D gene unclear. The CDR3 spans 11 residues. Germline lookup yields CDR1 MNHNS and CDR2 SASEGT. V was trimmed by 6 bases and J by 13 bases, leaving 15 bases between them. CDR3 DNA sequence: TGTGCCAGCAGGACCGGGCCCACGGCGTACTTC. It codes for CASRTGPTAYF.

The rearrangement uses TRBV7-2 and TRBJ1-1; D perhaps matches TRBD1 (5 bases). The germline gives CDR1 SGHTA, CDR2 FQGNSA. The CDR3 runs to 17 residues. Trimming took off 5 bases at V and 1 base at J, with 20 bases between the two ends. In nucleotides, the CDR3 is TGTGCCAGCAGCCCAGGACACGCCTCACGGGGGAACACTGAAGCTTTCTTT. Translating gives CASSPGHASRGNTEAFF.

The chain recombines TRBV11-2 with TRBJ2-7; no firm D call. With 3 bases removed from V and 6 bases from J, the gap between germline ends came to 12 bases. This CDR3 spans 13 amino acids. Germline lookup yields CDR1 SGHAT and CDR2 FQNNGV. CDR3 residues: CASSFKGFSEQYF. CDR3 nucleotide sequence: TGTGCCAGCAGCTTTAAGGGCTTCAGCGAGCAGTACTTC.

The chain uses TRBV7-2 and TRBJ1-4; no reliable D call. Germline loops: CDR1 SGHTA, CDR2 FQGNSA. Trimming cost V 6 bases and J 5 bases, with 7 bases left between them. There are 12 residues in the CDR3. The CDR3: CASSGNNEKLFF. For the CDR3, the DNA is TGTGCCAGCAGTGGTAACAATGAAAAACTGTTTTTT.

The V gene is TRBV7-2, the J gene TRBJ2-7; D possibly corresponds to TRBD2 (6 bases). CDR1 and CDR2 (germline): SGHTA, FQGNSA. CDR3 length equals 15 residues. Trimming took off 3 bases at V and 6 bases at J, with 18 bases between the two ends. CDR3 sequence (DNA): TGTGCCAGCAGCTTGGTTGTGCGGGGACCCGGCGAGCAGTACTTC. Translation gives CASSLVVRGPGEQYF.

This clone appeared a single time. The chain combines TRBV28 with TRBJ2-2; 8 bases are shared with TRBD1. Germline V gene sequence: CDR1 MDHEN, CDR2 SYDVKM. V was pared by 6 bases and J by 3 bases, with 9 bases of the junction left unmatched. The CDR3 extends over 16 amino acids. CDR3 sequence reads: CASREDGQGDTGELFF. In nucleotides, the CDR3 is TGTGCCAGCAGAGAAGATGGACAGGGAGACACCGGGGAGCTGTTTTTT.

This clone was detected only once. This chain links TRBV4-2 with TRBJ1-2; 8 nucleotides align to TRBD1. This CDR3 is built from 13 residues. With 3 bases clipped from V and 8 bases from J, the junction kept 5 bases outside the gene matches. Germline assignment: CDR1 LGHNA and CDR2 YNFKEQ. CDR3 region: CASSQDREGGYTF. The CDR3 DNA reads TGTGCCAGCAGCCAGGACAGGGAAGGGGGCTACACCTTC.

J is TRBJ2-7 and V is TRBV28; D might be TRBD2 (6 bases). The CDR3 totals 14 residues. The germline V gene encodes CDR1 MDHEN and CDR2 SYDVKM. V lost 6 bases and J lost 4, with 16 bases in between. Here the CDR3 reads CASSPQGGRYEQYF. The CDR3 nucleotides are TGTGCCAGCAGCCCCCAGGGAGGAAGGTACGAGCAGTACTTC.

This clone came up once. The chain has TRBV6-6 and TRBJ1-4; D is unresolved. The V gene's germline CDR1 is MNHNY and CDR2 SVGAGI (reference sequence). V was shortened by 5 bases and J by 7 bases, with 8 bases between the two germline ends. There are 12 residues in the CDR3. CDR3 in DNA: TGTGCCAGCAGTGAGAAATTTGAAAAACTGTTTTTT. Its protein is CASSEKFEKLFF.

This clone was seen only once. The chain links TRBV7-3 to TRBJ2-1; D perhaps matches TRBD2 (5 bases). The CDR3 has 13 residues. V was pared by 5 bases and J by 6 bases, with 11 bases between. Per germline, CDR1 SGHTA and CDR2 FQGTGA. CDR3: CASSPPGGNEQFF. The CDR3 DNA reads TGTGCCAGCAGCCCCCCCGGAGGCAATGAGCAGTTCTTC.

This chain links TRBV5-1 with TRBJ1-2; no reliable D call. CDR1 is SGHRS and CDR2 is YFSETQ in the germline V gene. V lost 2 bases, J lost 6 bases, and 20 bases lay in between. The CDR3 extends over 16 amino acids. The CDR3 sequence is CASSLRAEGGADGYTF. The CDR3, as DNA: TGCGCCAGCAGCTTACGAGCCGAGGGAGGAGCGGATGGCTACACCTTC. Supplemented by reference TRBV5-1 and TRBJ1-2, the full variable domain reads KAGVTQTPRYLIKTRGQQVTLSCSPISGHRSVSWYQQTPGQGLQFLFEYFSETQRNKGNFPGRFSGRQFSNSRSEMNVSTLELGDSALYLCASSLRAEGGADGYTFGSGTRLTVV.

Of note for this clone: Sequence at one end of the junction differs from germline and may be a read error. The V and J genes are TRBV7-7 and TRBJ2-3, with TRBD1 matching over 7 bases. The V gene's germline CDR1 is SSHAT and CDR2 FNYEAQ (reference sequence). CDR3 size: 13 residues. CDR3 DNA sequence: TGTGCTAGCAGCTATAAACAGGGGGATACGCAGTATTTT. Amino acids: CASSYKQGDTQYF.

Only one count was recorded for this clone. V usage is TRBV21-1 and J usage is TRBJ1-6; the table's D call of TRBD1 was not tested on the DNA. TRBV21-1 is given as a pseudogene. The CDR3 length is 19 residues. In DNA form, the CDR3 reads TGTGCCAGCAGCACGAGGCCTACAGGGGTTGAGTCCTATAATTCACCCCTCCACTTT. It yields the protein CASSTRPTGVESYNSPLHF.

The chain joins TRBV5-4 to TRBJ1-2; 8 bases are shared with TRBD1. This CDR3 region has 14 residues. Trimming cost V 5 bases and J 4 bases; bases outside gene matches: 7. Germline loops: CDR1 SGHNT, CDR2 YYREEE (reference sequence). The CDR3 region is CASSFDRGGYGYTF. As DNA, the CDR3 is TGTGCCAGCAGTTTCGACAGGGGTGGCTATGGCTACACCTTC.

This rearrangement joins TRBV2 to TRBJ2-3; no definite D call. CDR3 length equals 14 residues. Germline V gives CDR1 SNHLY, CDR2 FYNNEI. Trimming took 6 bases from V and 2 from J, leaving 12 bases between them. CDR3 nucleotides: TGTGCCAGCAGGAGAAACCCGGCCACAGATACGCAGTATTTT. It specifies CASRRNPATDTQYF.